The 28 T cell receptor beta chains listed next were all sequenced from one sample in a study of blood T cells in healthy people across ages. A second about 6 to 12 cycle PCR used barcoded and J-beta primers. Via MiXCR, TCRdb re-called the 5' RACE reads, giving one row per CDR3 protein. The repertoire holds approximately 940,000 distinct CDR3 sequences, around 49% seen once, with around an eighth in the top ten. Sequenced: blood. These TCRs come from a man aged 25 to 40 in good health.

This clonotype has only a few counts. The V and J genes are TRBV3-1 and TRBJ1-4, with D tentatively TRBD1 (6 bases). This CDR3 contains 14 residues. Germline loops: CDR1 LGHDT, CDR2 YNNKEL (reference sequence). Trimming shortened V by 5 bases and J by 4 bases, and 11 bases separated the two germline ends. The CDR3 here is CASSKDSYNEKLFF. The CDR3 region has the DNA TGTGCCAGCAGCAAGGACAGTTATAATGAAAAACTGTTTTTT.

This clonotype has a handful of counts. J is TRBJ2-5 and V is TRBV3-1, with TRBD1 matching 8 bases. The CDR3 consists of 17 residues. The V and J ends lost 5 bases and 3 bases, in that order; junction bases with no gene match: 14. Germline CDR1 LGHDT, CDR2 YNNKEL (reference sequence). CDR3 protein: CASSEGARTGIKETQYF. The CDR3 nucleotides read TGTGCCAGCAGCGAGGGAGCCCGGACAGGGATTAAAGAGACCCAGTACTTC.

This clonotype was counted only a few times. The rearrangement links TRBV20-1 to TRBJ2-3, with D uncertain. The CDR3 extends over 15 amino acids. Trimming pared 2 bases from V and 1 base from J, leaving 13 bases between. Germline values: CDR1 DFQATT, CDR2 SNEGSKA (reference sequence). CDR3 region: CSARFGLRGTDTQYF. The DNA of the CDR3 is TGCAGTGCTAGATTCGGCTTAAGGGGCACAGATACGCAGTATTTT.

The V and J genes are TRBV11-2 and TRBJ1-6, with D hard to call. V was trimmed by 7 bases and J by 10 bases, leaving 11 bases between them. The CDR3 is made up of 12 amino acids. Per germline, CDR1 SGHAT and CDR2 FQNNGV. The CDR3 DNA follows: TGTGCCAGCAACCTGGACCGCTCACCCCTCCACTTT. Translating it yields CASNLDRSPLHF.

The J gene is TRBJ2-1, the V gene TRBV6-5; no clear D gene. The germline V and J ends were trimmed by 2 bases and 13 bases, with 18 bases remaining between them. The CDR3 has 14 residues. CDR1 is MNHEY, CDR2 SVGAGI, per germline. DNA for the CDR3: TGTGCCAGCAGTTACGGTCAGTTTGCGGAGACCCAGTTCTTC. Amino acid sequence: CASSYGQFAETQFF.

The chain is built from TRBV5-1 and TRBJ2-3, with TRBD1 matching 7 bases. From germline, CDR1 is SGHRS and CDR2 YFSETQ. This CDR3 comprises 16 residues. V was clipped by 1 base and J by 4 bases; unmatched bases: 9. CDR3 region: CASSLIWDREPDTQYF. The CDR3 coding sequence is TGCGCCAGCAGCTTGATCTGGGACAGAGAGCCAGATACGCAGTATTTT.

This clonotype was seen only a few times. The chain employs TRBV29-1 and TRBJ2-5; 9 bases are a match to TRBD1. V gave up 0 bases and J gave up 9 bases; unmatched junction bases: 8. CDR3 length equals 14 residues. CDR1 is SQVTM, CDR2 ANQGSEA, per germline. The CDR3 nucleotides read TGCAGCGTTGAAGAGAGGGGACAGGGTCGTGCCCAGTACTTC. Translation: CSVEERGQGRAQYF.

The rearrangement joins TRBV6-2 or TRBV6-3 to TRBJ2-7, with D possibly called TRBD1 or TRBD2 (5 bases each). Germline values: CDR1 MNHEY, CDR2 SVGEGT. V dropped 5 bases and J dropped 7 bases, with 27 bases sitting between them. This CDR3 is 17 amino acids long. The CDR3 bases are TGTGCCAGCAGTGGCACCCCCAGGGACCGCGACTACAATGAGCAGTACTTC. Amino acid sequence: CASSGTPRDRDYNEQYF.

This clonotype was observed a handful of times. V and J are TRBV9 and TRBJ2-4, with 10 nucleotides matching TRBD1. V shed 7 bases, J shed 9 bases, and the junction held 7 bases outside the gene matches. The CDR3 covers 13 residues. From germline, CDR1 is SGDLS and CDR2 YYNGEE. The CDR3 bases are TGTGCCAGCGGACAGGGGGACGCCTCCATTCAGTACTTC. Protein: CASGQGDASIQYF.

The V call is TRBV15, the J call TRBJ2-4; D is possibly TRBD1 or TRBD2 (6 bases each). This CDR3 spans 12 amino acids. Trimming left V 8 bases short and J 13 bases short, with 18 bases between. Germline assignment: CDR1 LNHNV and CDR2 YYDKDF (reference sequence). The CDR3 sequence: CATQRGAGEQYF. The CDR3 nucleotides are TGTGCCACCCAAAGGGGGGCCGGGGAGCAGTACTTC.

A few counts support this clonotype. The chain uses TRBV3-1 and TRBJ2-7; D ambiguous. The length of the CDR3 is 16 residues. The V end was cut by 1 base, the J end by 3 bases, with 16 bases between. Germline V gene sequence: CDR1 LGHDT, CDR2 YNNKEL (reference sequence). The CDR3: CASSQADTGSHYEQYF. The CDR3 DNA is TGTGCCAGCAGCCAAGCCGACACCGGATCCCACTACGAGCAGTACTTC.

This clonotype turned up a few times. The chain is built from TRBV28 and TRBJ2-1; maybe TRBD2 (7 bases). This CDR3 contains 17 residues. Looked up from germline, CDR1 is MDHEN and CDR2 is SYDVKM. V was cut by 1 base and J by 5 bases, with 18 bases left in between. CDR3 sequence: CASSLYGGLGAHNEQFF. For the CDR3, the DNA is TGTGCCAGCAGTTTATACGGGGGGCTTGGAGCCCACAATGAGCAGTTCTTC. Together with reference TRBV28 and TRBJ2-1, the CDR3 gives the full variable domain: DVKVTQSSRYLVKRTGEKVFLECVQDMDHENMFWYRQDPGLGLRLIYFSYDVKMKEKGDIPEGYSVSREKKERFSLILESASTNQTSMYLCASSLYGGLGAHNEQFFGPGTRLTVL.

J is TRBJ2-7 and V is TRBV6-6; D gene ambiguous. The CDR3 is 13 amino acids. V lost 6 bases and J 2 bases, leaving 11 bases between the germline ends. Germline V CDR1 and CDR2: MNHNY, SVGAGI (reference sequence). CDR3 in amino acids: CASSLVLAYEQYF. CDR3 DNA sequence: TGTGCCAGCAGCCTTGTTTTGGCCTACGAGCAGTACTTC.

The DNA of the CDR3 is TGTGCCAGCAGCACCCGGGACTATGGCTACACCTTC. Translation: CASSTRDYGYTF. V and J are TRBV3-1 and TRBJ1-2, with D unresolved. The V gene's germline CDR1 is LGHDT and CDR2 YNNKEL (reference sequence). Trimming shortened V by 5 bases and J by 3 bases, and 7 bases separated the two germline ends. The CDR3 is 12 amino acids.

The V call is TRBV9, the J call TRBJ2-5; maybe TRBD2 (5 bases). The end of the DNA is better explained by TRBJ2-7, so the J call may be wrong. CDR1 and CDR2 (germline): SGDLS, YYNGEE. The CDR3 runs to 14 residues. The DNA for the CDR3 is TGTGCCAGCAGCGTAGAATGGGGAGAGGGCGAGCAGTACTTC. It specifies CASSVEWGEGEQYF.

This chain uses TRBV27 with TRBJ2-7; D is tentatively TRBD1 or TRBD2 (5 bases each). This CDR3 region has 16 residues. Germline CDR1 MNHEY, CDR2 SMNVEV (reference sequence). The V and J ends lost 5 bases and 3 bases respectively, with 20 bases between them. The CDR3 loop is CASSLTPGPRGYEQYF. The DNA of the CDR3 is TGTGCCAGCAGTCTTACACCAGGGCCCCGGGGCTACGAGCAGTACTTC.

The chain is built from TRBV11-3 and TRBJ1-4; D is undetermined. The germline V gene has CDR1 SGHNT and CDR2 YENEEA. CDR3 size: 14 residues. The germline V and J ends were trimmed by 5 bases and 0 bases, with 7 bases remaining between them. The CDR3 protein is CASSQRATNEKLFF. CDR3 DNA: TGTGCCAGCAGCCAGAGAGCAACTAATGAAAAACTGTTTTTT.

This clonotype has just a few counts. The chain links TRBV27 to TRBJ1-5; weak D call: TRBD1 (5 bases). Germline V gene lookup returns CDR1 MNHEY and CDR2 SMNVEV (reference sequence). The CDR3 is 16 residues long. Between the trimmed V and J ends, which lost 0 bases and 2 bases, there was a span of 11 bases. CDR3 sequence reads: CASSLSSGGGNQPQHF. DNA of the CDR3: TGTGCCAGCAGTTTATCGTCCGGGGGTGGCAATCAGCCCCAGCATTTT.

The rearrangement joins TRBV7-2 to TRBJ2-3; D is unresolved. CDR3 length: 15 residues. Germline V gives CDR1 SGHTA, CDR2 FQGNSA. The V gene lost 1 base and the J gene lost 6 bases, with 14 bases spanning the gap. The CDR3 DNA follows: TGTGCCAGCAGCTTAGTCGCGATTGAAGGGGATACGCAGTATTTT. Amino acids: CASSLVAIEGDTQYF.

This clonotype was seen many times. The genes are TRBV11-2 and TRBJ2-1; TRBD1 might be the D (5 bases). Deletions cut 3 bases from V and 5 bases from J, with 11 bases between. Germline loops: CDR1 SGHAT, CDR2 FQNNGV. This CDR3 is built from 14 residues. CDR3 sequence (DNA): TGTGCCAGCAGCTTCCAGGGTTGGGACAATGAGCAGTTCTTC. This gives the protein CASSFQGWDNEQFF. Filled out from reference TRBV11-2 and TRBJ2-1, the complete variable domain reads EAGVAQSPRYKIIEKRQSVAFWCNPISGHATLYWYQQILGQGPKLLIQFQNNGVVDDSQLPKDRFSAERLKGVDSTLKIQPAKLEDSAVYLCASSFQGWDNEQFFGPGTRLTVL.

The chain has TRBV12-3 or TRBV12-4 and TRBJ2-7, with 7 positions matching TRBD1. CDR3 size: 14 residues. J was trimmed by 3 bases and V by 5 bases; bases with no gene match: 7. The CDR3 bases are TGTGCCAGCAGTATGACAGGGTACGTCTACGAGCAGTACTTC. It specifies CASSMTGYVYEQYF.

The V gene is TRBV10-3, the J gene TRBJ1-1; D is uncertain. Trimming took off 2 bases at V and 8 bases at J, with 15 bases between the two ends. Germline V gene data show CDR1 as ENHRY and CDR2 as SYGVKD. The CDR3 covers 14 residues. CDR3 in DNA: TGTGCCATCAGTGAGAGGTGGGAAGCGGGGGAAGCTTTCTTT. This encodes CAISERWEAGEAFF.

This clonotype was detected a few times. The chain combines TRBV4-2 with TRBJ1-1; 8 nucleotides align to TRBD1. CDR1 is LGHNA and CDR2 is YNFKEQ in the germline V gene. CDR3 length: 15 residues. Trimming cost V 4 bases and J 3 bases; bases outside gene matches: 7. The CDR3 sequence: CASSPRTGTHTEAFF. The DNA for the CDR3 is TGTGCCAGCAGCCCCCGGACAGGGACGCACACTGAAGCTTTCTTT.

The V call is TRBV12-3 or TRBV12-4, the J call TRBJ1-5, with 8 nucleotides matching TRBD1. Trimming cost V 6 bases and J 2 bases; bases outside gene matches: 6. The CDR3 spans 15 residues. This CDR3 is CASSAGGLGNQPQHF. The CDR3 coding sequence is TGTGCCAGCAGCGCAGGGGGCCTAGGCAATCAGCCCCAGCATTTT.

This clonotype has only a few counts. This chain uses TRBV7-2 with TRBJ2-7; 9 nucleotides match TRBD1. The CDR3 consists of 15 residues. The ends lost 5 bases at V and 5 bases at J; junction bases unmatched: 10. The germline V gene encodes CDR1 SGHTA and CDR2 FQGNSA. The CDR3 loop is CASSLEVGQGHEQYF. As DNA, the CDR3 is TGTGCCAGCAGCCTCGAGGTGGGACAGGGCCACGAGCAGTACTTC.

CDR3 nucleotide sequence: TGTGCCAGCAGTGATTCGACAGGAACACACAGCACAGATACGCAGTATTTT. Protein sequence: CASSDSTGTHSTDTQYF. The chain is built from TRBV25-1 and TRBJ2-3; perhaps TRBD1 as D (6 bases). V lost 3 bases and J 0 bases, leaving 16 bases between the germline ends. The germline gives CDR1 MGHDK, CDR2 SYGVNS. The CDR3 runs to 17 residues.

This clonotype has just a few counts. The genes are TRBV20-1 and TRBJ2-7; TRBD1 agrees at 9 bases. V was pared by 0 bases and J by 3 bases, with 6 bases of the junction left unmatched. The CDR3 spans 15 residues. Per germline, CDR1 DFQATT and CDR2 SNEGSKA (reference sequence). The CDR3 DNA reads as TGCAGTGCTAGAGAAGCCGGGACAGGGATCTACGAGCAGTACTTC. It encodes CSAREAGTGIYEQYF.

The chain links TRBV7-2 to TRBJ2-1, with 9 bases lining up with TRBD2. V gave up 7 bases and J gave up 3 bases; unmatched junction bases: 4. The CDR3 length is 14 residues. Germline V gene sequence: CDR1 SGHTA, CDR2 FQGNSA. For the CDR3, the DNA is TGTGCCAGCACCCGGACTAGCGACTACAATGAGCAGTTCTTC. It translates to CASTRTSDYNEQFF.